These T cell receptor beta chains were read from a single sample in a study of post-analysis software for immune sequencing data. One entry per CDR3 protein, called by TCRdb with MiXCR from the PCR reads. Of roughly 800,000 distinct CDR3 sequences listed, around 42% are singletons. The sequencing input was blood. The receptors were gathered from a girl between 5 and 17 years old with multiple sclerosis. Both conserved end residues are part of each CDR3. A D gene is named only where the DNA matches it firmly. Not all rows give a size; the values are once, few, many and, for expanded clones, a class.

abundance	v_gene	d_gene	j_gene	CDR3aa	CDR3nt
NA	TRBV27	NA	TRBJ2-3	CASSWAPLNTQYF	TGTGCCAGCAGTTGGGCCCCCCTAAATACACAGTATTTT
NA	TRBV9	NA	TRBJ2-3	CASSVRTYTDTQYF	TGTGCCAGCAGCGTCAGGACGTACACAGATACGCAGTATTTT
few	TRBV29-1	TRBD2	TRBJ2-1	CSVPSGRASGEQFF	TGCAGCGTTCCGAGCGGGAGGGCCAGTGGTGAGCAGTTCTTC
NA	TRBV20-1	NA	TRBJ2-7	CSASRLEHGEQYF	TGCAGTGCTAGTCGGCTAGAACATGGCGAGCAGTACTTC
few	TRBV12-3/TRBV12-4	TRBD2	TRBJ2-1	CASTKSSGAPTTSYNEQFF	TGTGCCAGCACTAAGTCTAGCGGGGCACCCACCACCTCCTACAATGAGCAGTTCTTC
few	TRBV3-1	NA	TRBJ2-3	CASSQRDPGDTQYF	TGTGCCAGCAGCCAAAGGGACCCCGGAGATACGCAGTATTTT
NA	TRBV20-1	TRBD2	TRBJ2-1	CSARIPGGAGGGLGNEQFF	TGCAGTGCTAGAATTCCCGGCGGCGCGGGAGGGGGGCTGGGCAATGAGCAGTTCTTC
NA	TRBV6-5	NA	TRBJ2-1	CASSPSAEDSDEQFF	TGTGCCAGCAGTCCGTCTGCGGAGGATTCGGATGAGCAGTTCTTC
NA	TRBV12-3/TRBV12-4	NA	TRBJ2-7	CASTHLGETYEQYF	TGTGCCAGCACCCATCTAGGGGAAACCTACGAGCAGTACTTC
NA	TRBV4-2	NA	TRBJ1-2	CASSQGVGGDYGYTF	TGTGCCAGCAGCCAAGGGGTAGGGGGGGACTATGGCTACACCTTC
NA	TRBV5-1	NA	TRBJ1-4	CASSLGGDDEKLFF	TGCGCCAGCAGCTTAGGGGGGGATGATGAAAAACTGTTTTTT
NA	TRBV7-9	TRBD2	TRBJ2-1	CASSSWTSGTYNGQFF	TGTGCCAGCAGCTCCTGGACTAGCGGGACCTACAATGGGCAGTTCTTC
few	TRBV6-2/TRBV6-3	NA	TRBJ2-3	CASGVTGVNTQYF	TGTGCCAGCGGAGTAACGGGGGTTAATACGCAGTATTTT
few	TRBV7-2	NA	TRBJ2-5	CASSLVARETQYF	TGTGCCAGCAGCTTAGTGGCCCGGGAGACCCAGTACTTC
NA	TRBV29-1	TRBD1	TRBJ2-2	CSVAFRGTGELFF	TGCAGCGTCGCCTTCAGGGGGACCGGGGAGCTGTTTTTT
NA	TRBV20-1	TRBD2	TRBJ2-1	CSAIPGRTPYNGQFF	TGCAGTGCCATCCCCGGGAGGACCCCCTACAATGGGCAGTTCTTC
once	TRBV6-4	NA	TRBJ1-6	CASLGASSYNSPLHF	TGTGCCAGTCTAGGGGCGAGCTCCTATAATTCACCCCTCCACTTT
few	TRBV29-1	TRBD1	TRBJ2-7	CSVKGADLYEQYF	TGCAGCGTAAAGGGGGCAGATCTCTACGAGCAGTACTTC
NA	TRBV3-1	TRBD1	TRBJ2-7	CASSQAGQPSTDEQYF	TGTGCCAGCAGCCAAGCGGGACAGCCCTCTACAGATGAGCAGTACTTC
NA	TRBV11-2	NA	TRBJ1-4	CASSPHTLITNEKLFF	TGTGCCAGCAGCCCGCACACCTTGATAACTAATGAAAAACTGTTTTTT
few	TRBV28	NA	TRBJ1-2	CASSSPGMGLNYGYTF	TGTGCCAGCAGTTCCCCGGGGATGGGGCTTAACTATGGCTACACCTTC
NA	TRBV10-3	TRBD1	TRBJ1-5	CAIGGGQGAGQPQHF	TGTGCCATCGGTGGGGGACAGGGGGCAGGTCAGCCCCAGCATTTT
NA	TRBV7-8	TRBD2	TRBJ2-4	CASSLASLAAELAKNIQYF	TGTGCCAGCAGCTTAGCCTCACTAGCGGCCGAACTAGCCAAAAACATTCAGTACTTC
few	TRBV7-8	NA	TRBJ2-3	CASSSSPLRDTQYF	TGTGCCAGCAGCTCAAGTCCCTTACGTGATACGCAGTATTTT
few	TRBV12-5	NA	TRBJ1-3	CASGLGVGNTIYF	TGTGCTAGTGGTTTGGGAGTCGGAAACACCATATATTTT
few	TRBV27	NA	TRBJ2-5	CASSLLGFKEETQYF	TGTGCCAGCAGTTTATTGGGCTTTAAAGAAGAGACCCAGTACTTC
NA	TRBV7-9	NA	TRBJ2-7	CASSLNINEQYF	TGTGCCAGCAGCTTAAATATAAACGAGCAGTACTTC
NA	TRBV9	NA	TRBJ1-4	CASSRAGGEKLFF	TGTGCCAGCAGTCGGGCGGGAGGTGAAAAACTGTTTTTT
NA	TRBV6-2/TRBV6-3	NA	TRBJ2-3	CASSYSVGALTDTQYF	TGTGCCAGCAGTTACTCGGTGGGAGCCCTCACAGATACGCAGTATTTT
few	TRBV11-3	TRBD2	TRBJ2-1	CASSLHLAESNEQFF	TGTGCCAGCAGCTTACATCTAGCGGAATCCAATGAGCAGTTCTTC
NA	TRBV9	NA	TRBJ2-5	CASSVVANEETQYF	TGTGCCAGCAGCGTAGTGGCTAACGAAGAGACCCAGTACTTC
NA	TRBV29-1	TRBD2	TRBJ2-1	CGVDGRARVINEQFF	TGCGGCGTTGACGGGAGGGCCCGGGTTATTAATGAGCAGTTCTTC
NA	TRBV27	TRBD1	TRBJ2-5	CASSSGQGLGETQYF	TGTGCCAGCAGTTCCGGACAGGGCCTAGGAGAGACCCAGTACTTC
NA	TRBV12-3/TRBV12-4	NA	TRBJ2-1	CASGTEQFF	TGTGCCAGCGGGACCGAGCAGTTCTTC
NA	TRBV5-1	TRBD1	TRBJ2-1	CASSFDRAGGEQFF	TGCGCCAGCAGCTTCGACAGGGCCGGAGGTGAGCAGTTCTTC
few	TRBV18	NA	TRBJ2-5	CASQRGVVGETQYF	TGTGCCAGCCAGCGAGGAGTGGTTGGGGAGACCCAGTACTTC
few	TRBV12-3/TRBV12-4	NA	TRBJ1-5	CASSLTDRPSHQPQHF	TGTGCCAGCAGTCTCACCGACAGGCCATCTCATCAGCCCCAGCATTTT
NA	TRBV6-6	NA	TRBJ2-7	CASSYLRASSYEQYF	TGTGCCAGCAGTTACCTTCGGGCTAGCAGCTACGAGCAGTACTTC
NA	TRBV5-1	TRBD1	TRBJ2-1	CASSRGQGAFSEFF	TGCGCCAGCAGCCGGGGACAGGGGGCGTTTTCGGAGTTCTTC
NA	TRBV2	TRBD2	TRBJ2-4	CASSEEGLIAKNIQYF	TGTGCCAGCAGTGAAGAGGGACTAATAGCCAAAAACATTCAGTACTTC
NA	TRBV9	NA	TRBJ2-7	CASSHRDNPYEQYF	TGTGCCAGCAGCCACCGGGACAATCCCTACGAGCAGTACTTC
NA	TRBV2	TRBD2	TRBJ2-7	CASRMWASGIYEQYF	TGTGCCTCCAGGATGTGGGCTAGCGGGATCTACGAGCAGTACTTC